The text below deals with one TCR beta chain. It lacks a known antigen. No base quality values were provided; no much bigger clone lies one nucleotide off. Compared with germline, V lacks 6 bases and J lacks 5 bases; bases without a gene match: 5. The CDR3 sequence holds 15 residues, the cysteine and phenylalanine included. The kept DNA is CDR3 alone, 45 bases in frame from the first base. CDR1 and CDR2, per the germline V gene, are SNHLY and FYNNEI. TCRbeta CDR3 regions were amplified from genomic DNA using the immunoSEQ Assay, a bias-controlled multiplex PCR. The original pipeline was this. Within the assay, amplification of reference gene primers was used to estimate how many nucleated cells each sample contained. Sequence reads were collapsed and filtered to measure the absolute abundance of every unique TCRbeta CDR3 rearrangement. For each sample, productive Simpson clonality was calculated as the square root of Simpson's diversity index over productive rearrangements. This immuneACCESS table, as held by TCRdb, lists in-frame sequences with V and J called but not all clones. Of the missing ones, under half trace to an unresolved V gene in checked studies; the others have no known cause. That table supplies the V and J calls and clone size; D and trimming were determined from the DNA. A total of a few hundred thousand clones appear in this sample, under 95% of them only once. The top ten hold approximately 18% of the sample.

This entry is derived from a study of blood T cell repertoires in COVID-19 (dated by TCRdb to the early 2020s). For context, the study as a whole: Collaborator samples came from the United States, Italy and Spain and covered acute and convalescent phases of COVID-19. The dataset comprised deeply sampled blood TCRbeta repertoires from subjects exposed to, actively infected with, or recovered from COVID-19. The sample metadata nearly always contained a de-identified subject ID, COVID-19 status, age in years and sex. Samples came from the ongoing ImmuneRACE study (first 160 participants) plus 1,254 subjects from 6 global collaborators. The prospective study material was composed of cDNA or gDNA derived from T cells, B-cell-depleted T cells, or PBMCs. Where available, HLA class I and class II types were taken from metadata supplied by the sample provider and were not determined by assay-based typing. The repertoires were released in a freely available public database meant as a resource for research on the immune response to SARS-CoV-2.

The paper's findings and limits, for the study overall: The quantity of clinical and demographic metadata differed by source and by participant and was supplied without curation.

Enrolling through a virtual design, the prospective study's participants ranged in age from roughly 18 to 95 years and lived across roughly 23 United States geographic areas. In the prospective study, cohorts were assigned on the basis of participant-reported clinical history obtained from a screening survey and a study questionnaire. Recovered participants in ImmuneRACE Cohort 3 were defined as having two consecutive negative NP/OP PCR tests, clearance from a healthcare professional, or resolution of symptoms. Each participant in the prospective study had whole blood, serum and a nasopharyngeal or oropharyngeal swab collected by mobile phlebotomists. Participants in the prospective study had the option to provide additional blood draws and questionnaires over a roughly 2-month period. Blood samples from the prospective study were shipped frozen or at room temperature prior to DNA extraction.

The sequence came from a woman under 40 who had recovered from COVID-19. Material for sequencing was PBMCs or T cells enriched from blood (not recorded which). Recombination linked TRBV2 to TRBJ2-1, with 12 bases matching TRBD2. The CDR3 protein sequence reads: CASRKTSGGNNEQFF. The sequenced DNA: TGTGCCAGCAGAAAGACTAGCGGGGGCAACAATGAGCAGTTCTTC.